This T cell receptor (beta chain) appears in the sequencing data of a study of cytomegalovirus exposure and HLA in healthy donors. The wider study: Roughly 86 million unique TCRs from HLA-typed donors made up an early data release. Of more than 350 genotyped donors, around 76% clustered with self-reported Caucasian donors. General study points: In a later analysis, productive TCRs from donors in an Asian-associated ancestry cluster reportedly carried fewer N-insertions than the cohort mean. HLA alleles were associated with fewer than 20,000 TCR beta sequences in a later analysis at 0.05 false discovery rate.

In the case of this clone: The antigen is not known.

PCR primers comprised 60 Vbeta and 13 Jbeta primers. Sequenced by immunoSEQ multiplex PCR; TCRdb stores in-frame clones only, minus some. The sample has 90,000 or so clones, about four fifths seen once; the top ten hold 3% to 4%. The CDR3 covers 13 residues. Germline V lookup: CDR1 LNHDA, CDR2 SQIVND (reference sequence). Trimming cost V 6 bases and J 0 bases, with 8 bases left between them. The chain uses TRBV19 and TRBJ1-2; no clear D gene. The TCR was taken from a woman aged 40 to 50 in good health and CMV-seronegative. Sequenced input: PBMCs. This chain's CDR3 is CASRTVANYGYTF. The CDR3 nucleotides are TGTGCCAGTAGAACAGTAGCTAACTATGGCTACACCTTC.